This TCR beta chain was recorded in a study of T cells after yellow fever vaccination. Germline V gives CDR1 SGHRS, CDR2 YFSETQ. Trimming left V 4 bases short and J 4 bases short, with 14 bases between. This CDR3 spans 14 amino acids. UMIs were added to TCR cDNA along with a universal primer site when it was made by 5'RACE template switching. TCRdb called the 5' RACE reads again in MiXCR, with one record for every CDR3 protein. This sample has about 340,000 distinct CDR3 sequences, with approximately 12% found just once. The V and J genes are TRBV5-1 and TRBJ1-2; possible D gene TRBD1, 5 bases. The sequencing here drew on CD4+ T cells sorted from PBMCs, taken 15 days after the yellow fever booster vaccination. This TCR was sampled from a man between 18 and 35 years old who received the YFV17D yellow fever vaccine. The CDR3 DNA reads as TGCGCCAGCAGCCCGGAAGGGGTAGGCTATGGCTACACCTTC. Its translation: CASSPEGVGYGYTF.